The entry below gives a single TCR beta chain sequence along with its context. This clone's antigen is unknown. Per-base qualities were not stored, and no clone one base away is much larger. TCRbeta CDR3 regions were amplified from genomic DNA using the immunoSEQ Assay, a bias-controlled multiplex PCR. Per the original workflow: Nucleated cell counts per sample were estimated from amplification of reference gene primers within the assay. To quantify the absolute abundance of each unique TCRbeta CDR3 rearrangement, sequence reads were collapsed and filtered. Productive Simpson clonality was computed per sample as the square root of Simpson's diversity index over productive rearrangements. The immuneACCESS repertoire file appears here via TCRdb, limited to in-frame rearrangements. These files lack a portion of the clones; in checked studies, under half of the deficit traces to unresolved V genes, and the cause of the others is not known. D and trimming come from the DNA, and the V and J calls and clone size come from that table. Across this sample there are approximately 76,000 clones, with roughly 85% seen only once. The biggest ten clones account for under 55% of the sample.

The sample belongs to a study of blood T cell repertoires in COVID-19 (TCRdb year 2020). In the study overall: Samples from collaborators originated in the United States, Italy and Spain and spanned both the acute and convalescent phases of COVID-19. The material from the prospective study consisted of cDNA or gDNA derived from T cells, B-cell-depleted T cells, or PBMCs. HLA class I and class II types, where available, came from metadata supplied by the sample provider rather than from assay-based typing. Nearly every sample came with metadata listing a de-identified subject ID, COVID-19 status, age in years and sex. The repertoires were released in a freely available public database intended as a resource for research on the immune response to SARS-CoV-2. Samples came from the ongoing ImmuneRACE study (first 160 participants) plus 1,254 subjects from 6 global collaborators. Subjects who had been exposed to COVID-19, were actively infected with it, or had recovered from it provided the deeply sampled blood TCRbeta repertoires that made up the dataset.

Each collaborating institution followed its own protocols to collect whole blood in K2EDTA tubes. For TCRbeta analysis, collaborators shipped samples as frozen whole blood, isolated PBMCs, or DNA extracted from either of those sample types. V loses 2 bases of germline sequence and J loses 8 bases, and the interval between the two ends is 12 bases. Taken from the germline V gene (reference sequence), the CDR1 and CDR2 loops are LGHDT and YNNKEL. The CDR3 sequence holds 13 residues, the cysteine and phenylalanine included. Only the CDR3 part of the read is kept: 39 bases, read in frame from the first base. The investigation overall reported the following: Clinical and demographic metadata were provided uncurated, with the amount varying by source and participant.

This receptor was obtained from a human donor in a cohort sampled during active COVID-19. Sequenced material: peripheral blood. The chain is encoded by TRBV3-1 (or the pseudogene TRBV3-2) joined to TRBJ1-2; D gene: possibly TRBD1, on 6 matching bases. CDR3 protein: CASSQRDKGGYTF. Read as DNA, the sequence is TGTGCCAGCAGCCAAAGGGACAAGGGAGGCTACACCTTC.